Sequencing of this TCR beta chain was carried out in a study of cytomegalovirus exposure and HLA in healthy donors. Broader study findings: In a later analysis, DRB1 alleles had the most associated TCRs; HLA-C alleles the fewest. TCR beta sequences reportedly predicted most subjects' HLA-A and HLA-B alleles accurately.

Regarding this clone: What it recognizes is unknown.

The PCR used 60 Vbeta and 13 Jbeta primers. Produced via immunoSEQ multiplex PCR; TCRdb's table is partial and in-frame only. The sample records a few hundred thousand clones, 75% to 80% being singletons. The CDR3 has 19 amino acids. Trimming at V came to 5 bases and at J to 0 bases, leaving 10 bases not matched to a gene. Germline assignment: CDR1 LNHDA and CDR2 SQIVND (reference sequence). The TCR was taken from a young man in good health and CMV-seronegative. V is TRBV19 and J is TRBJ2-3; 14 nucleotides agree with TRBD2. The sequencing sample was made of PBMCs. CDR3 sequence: CASSPPGTSGSASTDTQYF. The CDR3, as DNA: TGTGCCAGTAGTCCCCCCGGGACTAGCGGGAGTGCTAGCACAGATACGCAGTATTTT.